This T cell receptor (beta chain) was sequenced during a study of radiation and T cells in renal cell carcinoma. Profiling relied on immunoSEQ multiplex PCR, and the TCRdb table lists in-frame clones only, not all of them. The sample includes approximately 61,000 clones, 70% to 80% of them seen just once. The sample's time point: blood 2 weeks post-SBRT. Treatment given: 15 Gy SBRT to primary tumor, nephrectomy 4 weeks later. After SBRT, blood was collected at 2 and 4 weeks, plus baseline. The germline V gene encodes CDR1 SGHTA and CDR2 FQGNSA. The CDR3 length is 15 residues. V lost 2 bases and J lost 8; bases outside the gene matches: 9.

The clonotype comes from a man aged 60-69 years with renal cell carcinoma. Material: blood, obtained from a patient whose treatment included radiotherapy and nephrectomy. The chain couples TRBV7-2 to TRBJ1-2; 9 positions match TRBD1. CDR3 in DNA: TGTGCCAGCAGCTTATTGGGGGACAGGGTAAACGGCTACACCTTC. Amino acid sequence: CASSLLGDRVNGYTF.